This entry is about one T cell receptor (beta chain). The record originates from a study of shared T cell receptors in the human thymus. Measured with immunoSEQ multiplex PCR; TCRdb has only the in-frame clones, and not every one. This repertoire shows some 720,000 clones, roughly 90% found once; its top ten account for 0.0095% to 0.013%. The CDR3 length is 14 residues. Germline assignment: CDR1 SNHLY and CDR2 FYNNEI. The J segment lost 4 bases and the V segment lost 6 bases, leaving 8 bases of the junction unmatched. These same data were also listed under a study on human thymus T cells. From that paper: Thymic resections from corrective heart surgery supplied the tissue.

The rearrangement joins TRBV2 to TRBJ2-7, with TRBD2 matching 8 bases. Sequenced input: thymocytes. This receptor was identified in a boy less than two years old with a congenital heart defect. DNA of the CDR3: TGTGCCAGCAGATCCACTAGCGGCCGATACGAGCAGTACTTC. It codes for CASRSTSGRYEQYF.